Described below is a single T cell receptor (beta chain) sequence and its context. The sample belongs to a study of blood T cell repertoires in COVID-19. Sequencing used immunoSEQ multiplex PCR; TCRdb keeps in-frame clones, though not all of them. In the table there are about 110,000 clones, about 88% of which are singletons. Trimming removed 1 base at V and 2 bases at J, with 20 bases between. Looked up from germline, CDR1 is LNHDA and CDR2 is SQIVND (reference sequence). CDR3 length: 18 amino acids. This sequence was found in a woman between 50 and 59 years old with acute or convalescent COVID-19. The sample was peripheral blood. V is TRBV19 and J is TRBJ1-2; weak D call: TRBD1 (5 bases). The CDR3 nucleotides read TGTGCCAGTAGTATAGGGGGGGTAGCAACGGTAACCAACTATGGCTACACCTTC. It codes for CASSIGGVATVTNYGYTF.